The 18 T cell receptor beta chains listed next were all sequenced from one sample in a study of T cell repertoires in cytomegalovirus infection. Each CDR3 protein gets one entry after TCRdb re-called the reads with MiXCR. There are about 830,000 distinct CDR3 sequences in the sample; roughly 33% occur only once, and around an eighth lies in the top ten. Their specific antigens are unknown. Sample: cultured CD8+ T cells from PBMCs, taken from culture after CMV antigen stimulation. These receptors all stem from a human donor in good health (CMV status not recorded). Some clones in this sample may be carry-over from other donors' samples.

The gene calls are TRBV7-9 and TRBJ1-2, with 10 nucleotides matching TRBD1. This CDR3 has 13 residues. Germline V lookup: CDR1 SEHNR, CDR2 FQNEAQ (reference sequence). V dropped 3 bases and J dropped 7; count of bases not matched to a gene: 2. The CDR3 DNA reads TGTGCCAGCAGCTTCCGGGACAGGGGTGGCTACACCTTC. Amino acids: CASSFRDRGGYTF.

CDR3 loop: CASSPYRGPGNQPQHF. The DNA for the CDR3 is TGTGCCAGCAGTCCCTACAGGGGGCCCGGCAATCAGCCCCAGCATTTT. The chain is built from TRBV28 and TRBJ1-5; the match to TRBD1 covers 9 bases. This CDR3 comprises 16 residues. The V and J ends lost 5 bases and 2 bases, in that order; junction bases with no gene match: 7. The germline gives CDR1 MDHEN, CDR2 SYDVKM.

The chain couples TRBV7-3 to TRBJ1-5; maybe TRBD1 (5 bases). CDR1 is SGHTA and CDR2 is FQGTGA in the germline V gene. This CDR3 comprises 15 residues. V dropped 5 bases and J dropped 0 bases, with 11 bases sitting between them. The CDR3 loop is CASSGLTDSNQPQHF. Written as DNA, the CDR3 is TGTGCCAGCAGCGGTCTGACAGATAGCAATCAGCCCCAGCATTTT.

This clonotype was seen once. The chain recombines TRBV12-3 or TRBV12-4 with TRBJ2-2; 7 bases match TRBD2. The CDR3 runs 19 residues. With 6 bases clipped from V and 1 base from J, the junction kept 17 bases outside the gene matches. The CDR3 here is CASSPPGLILFENTGELFF. CDR3 in DNA: TGTGCCAGCAGCCCGCCGGGACTAATCTTGTTTGAGAACACCGGGGAGCTGTTTTTT.

The chain employs TRBV7-6 and TRBJ2-3; TRBD1 aligns across 8 bases. With V trimmed by 5 bases and J by 5 bases, 12 bases remained unmatched. CDR1 SGHVS and CDR2 FNYEAQ come from the germline V gene. This CDR3 has 16 residues. CDR3 coding DNA: TGTGCCAGCAGCGGTCGTAACAGGGGGGCCGGAGATACGCAGTATTTT. Translating gives CASSGRNRGAGDTQYF.

As to this clonotype: Its ends do not fully match the called genes, so a read error is possible. DNA of the CDR3: TGTGTCAGTAGTATAGTGGGGAGCTCCTACGAGCAGTACTTC. Its translation is CVSSIVGSSYEQYF. The chain is built from TRBV19 and TRBJ2-7, with D perhaps matching TRBD2 (5 bases). The CDR3 runs to 14 residues. From germline, CDR1 is LNHDA and CDR2 SQIVND (reference sequence).

On this clonotype itself: A single base separates this from a much larger clone, so it may be a read error. The chain combines TRBV5-4 with TRBJ2-2; D might be TRBD2 (6 bases). CDR1 and CDR2 (germline): SGHNT, YYREEE (reference sequence). The CDR3 contains 15 residues. CDR3 coding DNA: TGTGCCAGCAGCTTGCGTGGGGAGGACACCGGGGTGCTGTTTTTT. Its protein product is CASSLRGEDTGVLFF.

The chain has TRBV7-2 and TRBJ1-3; the D gene is possibly TRBD1 (5 bases). The germline V gene has CDR1 SGHTA and CDR2 FQGNSA. CDR3 size: 13 residues. The ends were cut back, 2 bases at V and 4 bases at J, with 6 bases in the middle. The CDR3 DNA reads TGTGCCAGCAGCTTACGACAGGGAAACACCATATATTTT. Translated: CASSLRQGNTIYF.

Concerning this clonotype itself: This may be a read error, as it is one base from a much larger clone. The CDR3: CASSENDRKHTEAFF. The CDR3, as DNA: TGTGCCAGCAGCGAGAACGACAGGAAACACACTGAAGCTTTCTTT. The V call is TRBV7-6, the J call TRBJ1-1, with D possibly matching TRBD1 (6 bases). In germline, CDR1 is SGHVS, CDR2 FNYEAQ. The length of the CDR3 is 15 residues. The V gene lost 5 bases and the J gene lost 3 bases, with 16 bases spanning the gap.

The V and J genes are TRBV6-2 or TRBV6-3 and TRBJ2-1; 8 bases line up with TRBD2. The germline V gene encodes CDR1 MNHEY and CDR2 SVGEGT. V trimming: 6 bases; J trimming: 4 bases; junction bases outside the gene matches: 11. The CDR3 is made up of 16 amino acids. DNA of the CDR3: TGTGCCAGCAGAGGGTACTCGACTAGCGAGTACAATGAGCAGTTCTTC. It translates to CASRGYSTSEYNEQFF.

As concerns this clonotype: A junction end diverges from the germline sequence, so it may reflect a read error. J is TRBJ2-1 and V is TRBV4-1; weak D call: TRBD2 (7 bases). CDR1 is MGHRA and CDR2 is YSYEKL in the germline V gene. The CDR3 spans 16 residues. This CDR3 is CASSQARGATYNEQFF. DNA of the CDR3: TGTGCCAGCAGCCAAGCCCGGGGGGCTACCTACAATGAGCAGTTCTTC.

In its sample, this clonotype was seen a few times. V is TRBV6-1 and J is TRBJ2-7; TRBD1 agrees at 7 bases. Germline CDR1 and CDR2: MNHNS and SASEGT. J gave up 2 bases and V 2 bases, and 6 bases lay outside the gene matches. The CDR3 has 15 residues. Here the CDR3 reads CASSEIGTAAYEQYF. The CDR3 bases are TGTGCCAGCAGTGAAATCGGGACAGCAGCCTACGAGCAGTACTTC.

The table lists this clonotype with a few counts. The chain carries TRBV27 and TRBJ1-1; no definite D call. In germline, CDR1 is MNHEY, CDR2 SMNVEV (reference sequence). V lost 8 bases, J lost 7 bases, and 14 bases lay in between. This CDR3 spans 12 amino acids. Here the CDR3 reads CASSPRTNEAFF. The DNA of the CDR3 is TGTGCCAGCTCCCCCCGCACGAATGAAGCTTTCTTT.

The gene calls are TRBV20-1 and TRBJ1-2, with a tentative D call TRBD1 (5 bases). V lost 5 bases to trimming and J lost 5 bases, with 18 bases between them. CDR3 length: 14 residues. Germline CDR1 DFQATT, CDR2 SNEGSKA (reference sequence). The CDR3 coding sequence is TGCAGTGCTCCGGGACCGGGATTCTATTATGGCTACACCTTC. Translating it yields CSAPGPGFYYGYTF.

As concerns this clonotype: The junction differs from germline at one of its ends, possibly a read error. V usage is TRBV25-1 and J usage is TRBJ2-2; D is unresolved. Germline CDR1 and CDR2: MGHDK and SYGVNS. The CDR3 sequence is 13 residues long. As DNA, the CDR3 is TGTGCCAACAGTGAACGATACACCGGGGAGCTGTTTTTT. Protein sequence: CANSERYTGELFF.

This clonotype was seen ten or more times. The genes are TRBV7-2 and TRBJ1-3, with D possibly matching TRBD1 (5 bases). CDR1 and CDR2 from the germline V gene are SGHTA and FQGNSA. There are 17 residues in the CDR3. The V end was cut by 7 bases, the J end by 1 base, with 20 bases between. This CDR3 is CASTLGEGRPSGNTIYF. DNA for the CDR3: TGTGCCAGCACACTCGGAGAGGGGAGGCCTTCTGGAAACACCATATATTTT.

This chain connects TRBV6-2 or TRBV6-3 to TRBJ2-7, with D possibly TRBD2 on 5 matching bases. CDR3 length equals 12 residues. Trimming took 2 bases from V and 10 from J, leaving 12 bases between them. Germline values: CDR1 MNHEY, CDR2 SVGEGT. The CDR3 bases are TGTGCCAGCAGTTACCCAGGACTTAATCAGTACGTC. It translates to CASSYPGLNQYV.

This rearrangement joins TRBV5-4 to TRBJ2-7, with 9 bases that match TRBD1. CDR3 size: 16 residues. The V gene's germline CDR1 is SGHNT and CDR2 YYREEE (reference sequence). With V trimmed by 0 bases and J by 0 bases, 4 bases remained unmatched. The CDR3 region has the DNA TGTGCCAGCAGCTTGGGATGGGGACAGGGCTCCTACGAGCAGTACGTC. Its protein is CASSLGWGQGSYEQYV.